What follows are 5 T cell receptor beta chains derived from one specimen sequenced in a study of T cell responses to AZD1222 COVID-19 vaccine. Sequencing used immunoSEQ multiplex PCR; TCRdb keeps in-frame clones, though not all of them. The data hold some 250,000 clones, with almost 95% observed a single time. The specimen was peripheral blood, collected 28 days after the second AZD1222 dose. These receptors came from an adult who received the AZD1222 COVID-19 vaccine.

The CDR3 region has the DNA TGTGCCAGCAGCCAAGAGAGTAACTATGGCTACACCTTC. It is translated as CASSQESNYGYTF. The chain links TRBV3-1 (or the pseudogene TRBV3-2) to TRBJ1-2; the D is unclear. V was shortened by 0 bases and J by 1 base, with 3 bases between the two germline ends. CDR1 LGHDT and CDR2 YNNKEL come from the germline V gene (reference sequence). This CDR3 region has 13 residues.

V is TRBV4-1 and J is TRBJ2-7; D is possibly TRBD2 (6 bases). Trimming pared 0 bases from V and 3 bases from J, leaving 12 bases between. The CDR3 runs 15 residues. Germline V gene sequence: CDR1 MGHRA, CDR2 YSYEKL. This CDR3 reads CASSQDGGSLYEQYF. CDR3 sequence (DNA): TGCGCCAGCAGCCAAGACGGGGGATCTCTCTACGAGCAGTACTTC.

The gene calls are TRBV3-1 (or the pseudogene TRBV3-2) and TRBJ1-3, with 7 positions matching TRBD1. The CDR3 totals 18 residues. Germline V gene lookup returns CDR1 LGHDT and CDR2 YNNKEL (reference sequence). The trim removed 1 base at V and 4 bases at J, leaving 13 bases unmatched. The CDR3 bases are TGTGCCAGCAGCCAAGGGAGGAGACAGGGCTTCTTAGGAAACACCATATATTTT. Protein: CASSQGRRQGFLGNTIYF.

The CDR3 DNA is TGCAGCGTTAGGGACAGGGGAGATGGCTACACCTTC. The encoded protein is CSVRDRGDGYTF. This chain joins TRBV29-1 and TRBJ1-2; 10 positions match TRBD1. Germline CDR1 is SQVTM and CDR2 is ANQGSEA. The CDR3 has 12 residues. Trimming removed 5 bases from V and 6 bases from J; junction bases left unmatched: 3. The variable domain in full, with the rest retrieved from reference TRBV29-1 and TRBJ1-2, is SAVISQKPSRDICQRGTSLTIQCQVDSQVTMMFWYRQQPGQSLTLIATANQGSEATYESGFVIDKFPISRPNLTFSTLTVSNMSPEDSSIYLCSVRDRGDGYTFGSGTRLTVV.

V usage is TRBV23-1 and J usage is TRBJ1-6; D is uncertain. TRBV23-1 is filed as an ORF, its function uncertain. The CDR3 has 15 amino acids. The ends were cut back, 7 bases at V and 9 bases at J, with 19 bases in the middle. Here the CDR3 reads CASKAQVGESSPLHF. The DNA of the CDR3 is TGCGCCAGCAAAGCCCAGGTGGGAGAGAGTTCACCCCTCCACTTT.